This T cell receptor (beta chain) is drawn from a study of long-term antiretroviral therapy in people with HIV. They ran version v3.0 of the immunoSEQ assay at survey level. TCRdb's table, derived via immunoSEQ multiplex PCR, lists solely in-frame clones and lacks some. This sample yields just under 35,000 clones, of which around 84% are seen a single time; 4.8% belongs to the top ten. Sequencing used unsorted PBMCs, obtained roughly 2.9 years before starting antiretroviral therapy. The source of this sequence is a woman aged 25-40 years with HIV.

The CDR3 DNA reads TGTGCCAGCAGCCCCCGAGGTGAGCGGGACCGATCCTACGAGCAGTACTTC. As protein: CASSPRGERDRSYEQYF. The V call is TRBV7-6, the J call TRBJ2-7; 7 bases match TRBD2. CDR3 length equals 17 residues. In germline, CDR1 is SGHVS, CDR2 FNYEAQ. V lost 5 bases to trimming and J lost 1 base; unmatched junction nucleotides: 14. The full variable domain, its missing parts supplied by reference TRBV7-6 and TRBJ2-7, is GAGVSQSPRYKVTKRGQDVALRCDPISGHVSLYWYRQALGQGPEFLTYFNYEAQQDKSGLPNDRFSAERPEGSISTLTIQRTEQRDSAMYRCASSPRGERDRSYEQYFGPGTRLTVT.